This T cell receptor (beta chain) appears in the sequencing data of a study of blood T cells in healthy people across ages. Overall study context: Per two T cells, about one barcoded beta molecule was captured through template switching. Overall study findings and caveats: PBMC samples, being unsorted, prevented any conclusive comparison of naive and antigen-experienced cells. Per million T cells, TCR beta diversity dropped about linearly as age rose.

Then a second PCR, running about 6 to 11 cycles, was carried out with a sample-barcoded 5' primer and a J-beta primer mix. MiXCR, run by TCRdb on the 5' RACE reads, gives a single entry per CDR3 protein. The sample records fewer than 2,000,000 distinct CDR3 sequences, roughly 32% being singletons. The CDR3 has 15 residues. Germline CDR1 is SGHDT and CDR2 is YYEEEE. V shed 2 bases and J shed 4 bases, with 12 bases lying between them. Regarding this clonotype: Its antigen is still unknown.

Peripheral blood, roughly 11 milliliters per donor, was collected. The rearrangement uses TRBV5-6 and TRBJ2-2; D gene uncertain. The receptor's source is a young woman in good health. The sample consisted of blood. This chain's CDR3 is CASSLIRASTGELFF. The CDR3 DNA reads TGTGCCAGCAGCTTAATAAGGGCCAGCACCGGGGAGCTGTTTTTT.